The 9 T cell receptor beta chains in this list originate from one sample, sequenced in a study of blood T cell repertoires in COVID-19. Some clones are missing from TCRdb's copy, which holds only in-frame ones; the method was immunoSEQ multiplex PCR. The sample comprises some 270,000 clones, over 80% of which are singletons, and about 1.6% rests with the top ten. Sequencing used peripheral blood. The source is a woman between 35 and 50 years old who had recovered from COVID-19.

The chain combines TRBV6-5 with TRBJ2-2; TRBD1 aligns across 8 bases. V lost 8 bases to trimming and J lost 7 bases; unmatched junction nucleotides: 12. The germline V gene encodes CDR1 MNHEY and CDR2 SVGAGI. The CDR3 length is 15 residues. The CDR3 coding sequence is TGTGCCAGCGGGCAGGCAGGGGGCTTGTTCGGGGAGCTGTTTTTT. Its translation is CASGQAGGLFGELFF.

The chain uses TRBV5-6 and TRBJ2-2, with 7 bases that match TRBD1. The ends lost 4 bases at V and 4 bases at J; junction bases unmatched: 10. Germline CDR1 is SGHDT and CDR2 is YYEEEE. The CDR3 length is 16 residues. Here the CDR3 DNA reads TGTGCCAGCAGCCGGGCCAAGGGGGCCGGCACCGGGGAGCTGTTTTTT. Translating it yields CASSRAKGAGTGELFF.

Turning to this clone: Mismatch with germline at one junction end may stem from a read error. This sequence joins TRBV5-1 and TRBJ2-7; 8 nucleotides align to TRBD1. The V gene's germline CDR1 is SGHRS and CDR2 YFSETQ. The CDR3 sequence is 14 residues long. As DNA, the CDR3 is TGCGCCAGCAGATTGGACAGGGTATTTGGCGAGCAGTACTTC. Translation gives CASRLDRVFGEQYF.

The chain couples TRBV9 to TRBJ2-2, with D perhaps matching TRBD2 (5 bases). This CDR3 has 15 residues. Germline V CDR1 and CDR2: SGDLS, YYNGEE. Trimming took off 5 bases at V and 7 bases at J, with 18 bases between the two ends. The CDR3 here is CASSVGGSAGGELFF. The DNA for the CDR3 is TGTGCCAGCAGTGTCGGAGGTAGTGCTGGCGGGGAGCTGTTTTTT.

V gene TRBV3-1 (or the pseudogene TRBV3-2) combines with J gene TRBJ2-7; 8 bases agree with TRBD1. V lost 4 bases to trimming and J lost 4 bases; unmatched junction nucleotides: 6. Germline CDR1 reads LGHDT; CDR2 reads YNNKEL (reference sequence). The CDR3 has 14 amino acids. CDR3 in DNA: TGTGCCAGCAGCCGCGGACAGGGTAGATACGAGCAGTACTTC. It translates to CASSRGQGRYEQYF.

This clone appeared a few times. This chain joins TRBV19 and TRBJ2-6; 10 nucleotides match TRBD1. V shed 3 bases and J 4 bases; nucleotides not matched to a gene: 6. Germline values: CDR1 LNHDA, CDR2 SQIVND (reference sequence). This CDR3 is built from 17 residues. The CDR3 is CASSIGTGVAGANVLTF. The CDR3 DNA follows: TGTGCCAGTAGTATCGGGACAGGGGTAGCAGGGGCCAACGTCCTGACTTTC.

A single count supports this clone. The chain recombines TRBV6-5 with TRBJ1-1, with unresolved D. Trimming left V 2 bases short and J 8 bases short, with 12 bases between. This CDR3 region has 13 residues. Looked up from germline, CDR1 is MNHEY and CDR2 is SVGAGI. For the CDR3, the DNA is TGTGCCAGCAGTTACGGGTCATTGCGGGAAGCTTTCTTT. As protein: CASSYGSLREAFF.

This clone was seen only a few times. The chain carries TRBV7-3 and TRBJ1-6; D gene uncertain. This CDR3 comprises 15 residues. The V end was cut by 2 bases, the J end by 10 bases, with 15 bases between. CDR1 and CDR2 from the germline V gene are SGHTA and FQGTGA. The CDR3 DNA is TGTGCCAGCAGCTTATACCTGCCAGTTCAATCACCCCTCCACTTT. It translates to CASSLYLPVQSPLHF.

The chain combines TRBV5-5 with TRBJ1-4, with D maybe TRBD1 (5 bases). This CDR3 has 16 amino acids. The V gene lost 0 bases and the J gene lost 0 bases, with 9 bases spanning the gap. The germline gives CDR1 SGHKS, CDR2 YYEKEE (reference sequence). The CDR3 coding sequence is TGTGCCAGCAGCTTGGCCAGGGCTGCAACTAATGAAAAACTGTTTTTT. This gives the protein CASSLARAATNEKLFF. Combining the CDR3 with reference TRBV5-5 and TRBJ1-4 gives the whole variable domain DAGVTQSPTHLIKTRGQQVTLRCSPISGHKSVSWYQQVLGQGPQFIFQYYEKEERGRGNFPDRFSARQFPNYSSELNVNALLLGDSALYLCASSLARAATNEKLFFGSGTQLSVL.